This passage covers 25 T cell receptor beta chains from one sample sequenced in a study of cytomegalovirus exposure and HLA in healthy donors. Sequenced by immunoSEQ multiplex PCR; TCRdb stores in-frame clones only, minus some. The table records around 170,000 clones, roughly 91% of them present only once. The specimen was PBMCs. These receptors all come from a man younger than 30 in good health and CMV-seronegative.

A single count supports this clone. The genes are TRBV28 and TRBJ2-7, with D tentatively TRBD1 (6 bases). From germline, CDR1 is MDHEN and CDR2 SYDVKM. V lost 6 bases, J lost 3 bases, and 15 bases lay in between. The CDR3 runs 14 residues. The CDR3 protein is CASRGAGRSYEQYF. In nucleotides, the CDR3 is TGTGCCAGCAGGGGGGCCGGGCGGAGCTACGAGCAGTACTTC.

Notes on this clone: This CDR3 is also generated by other DNA sequences in the sample. The chain carries TRBV6-5 and TRBJ1-5, with unresolved D. In germline, CDR1 is MNHEY, CDR2 SVGAGI. Trimming shortened V by 2 bases and J by 7 bases, and 6 bases separated the two germline ends. The CDR3 is made up of 12 amino acids. The CDR3 nucleotides are TGTGCCAGCAGTTACCCGGGACAGCCCCAGCATTTT. The encoded protein is CASSYPGQPQHF.

The genes are TRBV19 and TRBJ1-1; 7 nucleotides line up with TRBD1. The CDR3 is 14 amino acids. Germline CDR1 is LNHDA and CDR2 is SQIVND (reference sequence). The V gene end was trimmed by 6 bases and the J gene end by 0 bases; junction bases not matched to a gene: 4. The CDR3 DNA follows: TGTGCCAGTAGGCGACAGGGAGTGAACACTGAAGCTTTCTTT. It codes for CASRRQGVNTEAFF.

Details on this clone: A read error may produce the germline difference seen at one junction end. The rearrangement links TRBV18 to TRBJ1-3, with a tentative D call TRBD1 (5 bases). The CDR3 contains 16 residues. Germline lookup yields CDR1 KGHSH and CDR2 LQKENI. The CDR3 spells CVSSPPDQGAGNTIYF. In DNA form, the CDR3 reads TGTGTCAGCTCACCACCCGACCAGGGCGCTGGAAACACCATATATTTT. The full variable domain, rest sourced from reference TRBV18 and TRBJ1-3, is NAGVMQNPRHLVRRRGQEARLRCSPMKGHSHVYWYRQLPEEGLKFMVYLQKENIIDESGMPKERFSAEFPKEGPSILRIQQVVRGDSAAYFCVSSPPDQGAGNTIYFGEGSWLTVV.

The chain combines TRBV27 with TRBJ1-1; weak D call: TRBD1 (5 bases). Trimming removed 3 bases at V and 6 bases at J, with 8 bases between. CDR1 is MNHEY, CDR2 SMNVEV, per germline (reference sequence). The length of the CDR3 is 12 residues. The CDR3 DNA sequence: TGTGCCAGCAGTTTCTCGGGGGCTGAAGCTTTCTTT. This sequence encodes CASSFSGAEAFF.

The chain employs TRBV6-1 and TRBJ2-2; possible D gene TRBD2, 6 bases. Trimming pared 4 bases from V and 4 bases from J, leaving 10 bases between. This CDR3 is built from 14 residues. Per germline, CDR1 MNHNS and CDR2 SASEGT. The CDR3 DNA sequence: TGTGCCAGCAGTGTCACGGGACTCACCGGGGAGCTGTTTTTT. This gives the protein CASSVTGLTGELFF.

The gene calls are TRBV14 and TRBJ1-2; TRBD1 aligns across 9 bases. Germline CDR1 is SGHDN and CDR2 is FVKESK. The J segment lost 5 bases and the V segment lost 4 bases, leaving 5 bases of the junction unmatched. This CDR3 contains 14 residues. CDR3 amino acids: CASSRDREGYGYTF. CDR3 DNA sequence: TGTGCCAGCAGCCGGGACAGGGAGGGATATGGCTACACCTTC.

V is TRBV7-9 and J is TRBJ2-7, with D possibly TRBD1 on 6 matching bases. The germline CDR1 and CDR2 sequences are SEHNR and FQNEAQ (reference sequence). V gave up 4 bases and J gave up 6 bases, with 10 bases separating them. This CDR3 comprises 12 residues. The CDR3 region has the DNA TGTGCCAGCAGCTCTCAGGGGAGCGAGCAGTACTTC. It encodes CASSSQGSEQYF.

CDR3 coding DNA: TGCGCCAGCAGCTTGGGACAGGGGAGGTTGACCGGGGAGCTGTTTTTT. Encoded protein: CASSLGQGRLTGELFF. The rearrangement uses TRBV5-1 and TRBJ2-2; 8 bases are shared with TRBD1. The CDR3 extends over 16 amino acids. The ends lost 0 bases at V and 5 bases at J; junction bases unmatched: 6. In germline, CDR1 is SGHRS, CDR2 YFSETQ.

V and J are TRBV28 and TRBJ2-1; D is perhaps TRBD2 (5 bases). The germline CDR1 and CDR2 sequences are MDHEN and SYDVKM. Trimming removed 7 bases at V and 9 bases at J, with 19 bases between. The CDR3 spans 14 residues. The CDR3 loop is CASTSRGSVVEQFF. The CDR3 DNA sequence: TGTGCCAGCACCTCTCGAGGTAGCGTGGTTGAGCAGTTCTTC.

CDR3 residues: CASSLVPGNTEAFF. The CDR3 bases are TGTGCCAGCAGCTTAGTTCCCGGGAACACTGAAGCTTTCTTT. This chain links TRBV7-2 with TRBJ1-1; the D is unclear. Deletions cut 1 base from V and 1 base from J, with 7 bases between. CDR1 and CDR2 from the germline V gene are SGHTA and FQGNSA. The CDR3 totals 14 residues. The full variable domain, with the rest looked up from reference TRBV7-2 and TRBJ1-1, is GAGVSQSPSNKVTEKGKDVELRCDPISGHTALYWYRQSLGQGLEFLIYFQGNSAPDKSGLPSDRFSAERTGGSVSTLTIQRTQQEDSAVYLCASSLVPGNTEAFFGQGTRLTVV.

This chain uses TRBV4-3 with TRBJ2-1, with 7 bases aligning to TRBD2. Per germline, CDR1 LGHNA and CDR2 YSLEER. There are 17 residues in the CDR3. Unmatched junction bases numbered 15, after V lost 3 bases and J lost 7 bases. CDR3 nucleotides: TGCGCCAGCAGCCACGACGGCGCGGGAGAAGGTATGAATGAGCAGTTCTTC. Its protein is CASSHDGAGEGMNEQFF.

The chain carries TRBV27 and TRBJ2-7, with 11 nucleotides matching TRBD2. Trimming removed 0 bases from V and 3 bases from J; junction bases left unmatched: 7. The CDR3 totals 17 residues. Germline V gene sequence: CDR1 MNHEY, CDR2 SMNVEV (reference sequence). CDR3 region: CASSLSQTSGIFYEQYF. As DNA, the CDR3 is TGTGCCAGCAGTTTATCGCAGACTAGCGGGATTTTCTACGAGCAGTACTTC.

This rearrangement joins TRBV11-2 to TRBJ2-5, with a possible D match to TRBD1 (5 bases). Germline CDR1 reads SGHAT; CDR2 reads FQNNGV. Trimming pared 3 bases from V and 5 bases from J, leaving 22 bases between. The CDR3 loop spans 17 amino acids. The DNA for the CDR3 is TGTGCCAGCAGCTTGGGGCAGTCCGCCCCAGGCTATGAGACCCAGTACTTC. As protein: CASSLGQSAPGYETQYF.

The chain is built from TRBV5-1 and TRBJ1-2; 9 bases agree with TRBD1. The germline V gene encodes CDR1 SGHRS and CDR2 YFSETQ. Trimming removed 6 bases from V and 8 bases from J; junction bases left unmatched: 14. The CDR3 totals 15 residues. The CDR3: CASTGTGKGHGGYTF. The CDR3 DNA is TGCGCCAGCACAGGGACAGGGAAGGGGCATGGAGGCTACACCTTC.

This clone was seen a single time. The junction departs from germline at one end; a sequencing error may be responsible. This sequence joins TRBV7-7 and TRBJ1-3, with D perhaps TRBD1 (6 bases). The germline gives CDR1 SSHAT, CDR2 FNYEAQ (reference sequence). This CDR3 comprises 15 residues. CDR3 bases: TGTGCTAGCAGCCCAGGGACACTCGGAGGAAACACCATATATTTT. It yields the protein CASSPGTLGGNTIYF.

The chain is built from TRBV28 and TRBJ2-3; the match to TRBD2 covers 8 bases. CDR1 MDHEN and CDR2 SYDVKM come from the germline V gene. The length of the CDR3 is 18 residues. The ends lost 6 bases at V and 2 bases at J; junction bases unmatched: 16. The CDR3: CASRMPSEVAGYTDTQYF. In DNA, the CDR3 is TGTGCCAGCAGAATGCCGTCGGAGGTAGCGGGGTACACAGATACGCAGTATTTT.

The chain uses TRBV28 and TRBJ1-2, with D tentatively TRBD1 (5 bases). Looked up from germline, CDR1 is MDHEN and CDR2 is SYDVKM. V lost 7 bases and J 3 bases, leaving 12 bases between the germline ends. This CDR3 is built from 13 residues. The CDR3 sequence is CASTETAHYGYTF. The CDR3 nucleotides are TGTGCCAGCACCGAGACAGCCCACTATGGCTACACCTTC.

This chain connects TRBV28 to TRBJ2-3; perhaps TRBD2 as D (6 bases). CDR1 and CDR2 (germline): MDHEN, SYDVKM. This CDR3 is 16 amino acids long. With 4 bases removed from V and 0 bases from J, the gap between germline ends came to 14 bases. CDR3 DNA: TGTGCCAGCAGTTCCCTCGGGAGTCGTAGCACAGATACGCAGTATTTT. It specifies CASSSLGSRSTDTQYF. Complete variable domain (other parts from reference TRBV28 and TRBJ2-3): DVKVTQSSRYLVKRTGEKVFLECVQDMDHENMFWYRQDPGLGLRLIYFSYDVKMKEKGDIPEGYSVSREKKERFSLILESASTNQTSMYLCASSSLGSRSTDTQYFGPGTRLTVL.

This chain connects TRBV5-1 to TRBJ1-6, with 7 bases identical to TRBD1. The CDR3 is made up of 14 amino acids. CDR1 SGHRS and CDR2 YFSETQ come from the germline V gene. J was trimmed by 9 bases and V by 5 bases; bases with no gene match: 8. CDR3 DNA sequence: TGCGCCAGCAGGATCCCGGACAGGTCTTCACCCCTCCACTTT. Translated: CASRIPDRSSPLHF.

This clone was observed a single time. This chain uses TRBV4-1 with TRBJ1-5, with TRBD1 identical over 7 bases. Germline V gives CDR1 MGHRA, CDR2 YSYEKL. V trimming: 3 bases; J trimming: 4 bases; junction bases outside the gene matches: 6. CDR3 size: 15 residues. Here the CDR3 reads CASSQRDSQNQPQHF. The DNA for the CDR3 is TGCGCCAGCAGCCAGAGGGACAGCCAAAATCAGCCCCAGCATTTT.

This clone was detected only once. V gene TRBV5-4 combines with J gene TRBJ2-7; tentative D call: TRBD2 (7 bases). Germline CDR1 and CDR2: SGHNT and YYREEE (reference sequence). This CDR3 spans 14 amino acids. Trimming pared 1 base from V and 4 bases from J, leaving 12 bases between. The CDR3 region is CASSLKGEGYEQYF. The CDR3 DNA reads as TGTGCCAGCAGCTTGAAGGGGGAGGGGTACGAGCAGTACTTC.

The V gene is TRBV4-1, the J gene TRBJ2-7; maybe TRBD1 (5 bases). Trimming left V 2 bases short and J 2 bases short, with 16 bases between. The length of the CDR3 is 16 residues. Germline V gene data show CDR1 as MGHRA and CDR2 as YSYEKL. The CDR3 spells CASSQLDMGFTYEQYF. CDR3 in DNA: TGCGCCAGCAGCCAACTGGACATGGGGTTTACCTACGAGCAGTACTTC.

V usage is TRBV6-1 and J usage is TRBJ1-3; 8 bases map to TRBD1. Germline CDR1 MNHNS, CDR2 SASEGT. This CDR3 is 16 amino acids long. V was pared by 4 bases and J by 0 bases, with 5 bases of the junction left unmatched. The chain's CDR3 is CASSGGQANSGNTIYF. The CDR3 DNA follows: TGTGCCAGCAGTGGGGGACAGGCAAACTCTGGAAACACCATATATTTT.

The chain employs TRBV30 and TRBJ2-6; no definite D call. Per the germline V gene, CDR1 is GTSNPN and CDR2 is SVGIG (reference sequence). The V end was cut by 2 bases, the J end by 0 bases, with 11 bases between. The CDR3 extends over 16 amino acids. In DNA, the CDR3 is TGTGCCTGGAGTTCGTCGTCCAGCTCTGGGGCCAACGTCCTGACTTTC. Residues: CAWSSSSSSGANVLTF.